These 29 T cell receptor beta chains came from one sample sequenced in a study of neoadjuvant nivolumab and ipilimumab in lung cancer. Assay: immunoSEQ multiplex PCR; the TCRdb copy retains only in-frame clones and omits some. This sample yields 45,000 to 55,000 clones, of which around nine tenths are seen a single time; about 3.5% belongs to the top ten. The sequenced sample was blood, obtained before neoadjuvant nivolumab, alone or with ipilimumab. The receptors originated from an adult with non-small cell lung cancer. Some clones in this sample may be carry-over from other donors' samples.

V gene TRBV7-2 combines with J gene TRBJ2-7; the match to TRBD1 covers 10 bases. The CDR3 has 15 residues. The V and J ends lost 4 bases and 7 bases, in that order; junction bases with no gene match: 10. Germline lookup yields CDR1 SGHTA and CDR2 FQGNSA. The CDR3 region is CASSSLTGGWWEQYF. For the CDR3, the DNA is TGTGCCAGCAGCTCTCTGACAGGGGGCTGGTGGGAGCAGTACTTC.

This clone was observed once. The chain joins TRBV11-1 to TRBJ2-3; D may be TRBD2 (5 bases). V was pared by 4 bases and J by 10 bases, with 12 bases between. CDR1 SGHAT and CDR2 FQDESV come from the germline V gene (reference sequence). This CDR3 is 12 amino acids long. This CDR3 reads CASSSRTGPQYF. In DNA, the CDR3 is TGTGCCAGCAGCTCCCGGACTGGTCCGCAGTATTTT.

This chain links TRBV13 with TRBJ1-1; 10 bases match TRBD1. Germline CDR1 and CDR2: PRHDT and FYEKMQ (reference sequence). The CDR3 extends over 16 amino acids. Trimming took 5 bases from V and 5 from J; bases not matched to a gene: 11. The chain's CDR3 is CASSAPGQGIDTEAFF. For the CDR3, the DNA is TGTGCCAGCAGCGCTCCGGGACAGGGGATTGATACTGAAGCTTTCTTT.

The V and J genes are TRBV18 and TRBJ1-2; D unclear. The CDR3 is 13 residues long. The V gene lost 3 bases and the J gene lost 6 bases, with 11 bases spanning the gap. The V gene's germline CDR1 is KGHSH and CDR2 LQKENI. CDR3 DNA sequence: TGTGCCAGCTCACCGGGCAGCGGCGATGGCTACACCTTC. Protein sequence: CASSPGSGDGYTF. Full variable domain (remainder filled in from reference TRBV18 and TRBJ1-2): NAGVMQNPRHLVRRRGQEARLRCSPMKGHSHVYWYRQLPEEGLKFMVYLQKENIIDESGMPKERFSAEFPKEGPSILRIQQVVRGDSAAYFCASSPGSGDGYTFGSGTRLTVV.

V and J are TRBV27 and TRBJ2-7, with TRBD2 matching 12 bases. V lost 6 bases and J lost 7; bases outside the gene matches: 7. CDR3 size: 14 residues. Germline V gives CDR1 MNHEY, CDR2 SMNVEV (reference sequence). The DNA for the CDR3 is TGTGCCAGCAGAGGACTAGCGGGAACGGGGGAGCAGTACTTC. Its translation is CASRGLAGTGEQYF.

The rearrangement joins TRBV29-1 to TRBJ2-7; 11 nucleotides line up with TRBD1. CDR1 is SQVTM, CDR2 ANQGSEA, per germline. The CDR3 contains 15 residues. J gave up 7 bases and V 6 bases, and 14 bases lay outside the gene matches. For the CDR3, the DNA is TGCAGCGTCACGGGGAGGACAGGGGGCTTGAATGAGCAGTACTTC. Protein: CSVTGRTGGLNEQYF.

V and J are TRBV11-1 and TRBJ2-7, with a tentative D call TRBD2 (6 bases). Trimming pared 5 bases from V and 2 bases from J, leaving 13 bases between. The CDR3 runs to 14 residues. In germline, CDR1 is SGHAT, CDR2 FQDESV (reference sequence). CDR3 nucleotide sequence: TGTGCCAGCAGCGCTAGCGTCGGGCCCTACGAGCAGTACTTC. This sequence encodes CASSASVGPYEQYF.

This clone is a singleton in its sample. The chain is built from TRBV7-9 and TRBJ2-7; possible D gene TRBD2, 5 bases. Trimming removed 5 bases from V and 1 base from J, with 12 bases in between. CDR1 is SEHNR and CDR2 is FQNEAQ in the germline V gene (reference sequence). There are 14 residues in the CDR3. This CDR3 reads CASSPDRTSYEQYF. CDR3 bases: TGTGCCAGCAGCCCAGACCGGACTTCCTACGAGCAGTACTTC.

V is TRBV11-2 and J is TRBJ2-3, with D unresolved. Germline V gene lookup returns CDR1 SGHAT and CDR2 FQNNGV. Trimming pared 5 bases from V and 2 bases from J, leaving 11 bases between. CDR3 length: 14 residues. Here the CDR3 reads CASSLGYSTDTQYF. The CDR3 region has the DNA TGTGCCAGCAGCCTGGGGTACTCCACAGATACGCAGTATTTT.

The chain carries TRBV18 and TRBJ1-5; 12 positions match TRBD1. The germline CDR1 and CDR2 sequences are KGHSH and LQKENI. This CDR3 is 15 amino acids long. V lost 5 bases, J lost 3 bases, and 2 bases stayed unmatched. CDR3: CASSGTGGFNQPQHF. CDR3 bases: TGTGCCAGCTCAGGGACAGGGGGCTTCAATCAGCCCCAGCATTTT.

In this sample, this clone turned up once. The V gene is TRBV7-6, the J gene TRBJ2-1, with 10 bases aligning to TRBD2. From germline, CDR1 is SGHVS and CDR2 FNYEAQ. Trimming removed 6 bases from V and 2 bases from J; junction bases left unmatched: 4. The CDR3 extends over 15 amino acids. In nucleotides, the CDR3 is TGTGCCAGCAGTCCTACTAGCGGGACCTACAATGAGCAGTTCTTC. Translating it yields CASSPTSGTYNEQFF.

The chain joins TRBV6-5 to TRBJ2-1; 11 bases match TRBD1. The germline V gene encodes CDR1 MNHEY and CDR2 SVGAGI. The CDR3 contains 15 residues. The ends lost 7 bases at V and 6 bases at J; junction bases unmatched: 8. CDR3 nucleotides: TGTGCCAGCACGAAGGGACAGGGGGGTTTCAATGAGCAGTTCTTC. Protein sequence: CASTKGQGGFNEQFF.

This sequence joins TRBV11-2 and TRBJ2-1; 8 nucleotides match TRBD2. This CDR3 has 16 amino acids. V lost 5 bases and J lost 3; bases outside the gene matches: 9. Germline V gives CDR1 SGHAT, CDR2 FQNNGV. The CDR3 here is CASSLRLATRYNEQFF. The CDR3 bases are TGTGCCAGCAGCCTAAGACTAGCGACACGCTACAATGAGCAGTTCTTC.

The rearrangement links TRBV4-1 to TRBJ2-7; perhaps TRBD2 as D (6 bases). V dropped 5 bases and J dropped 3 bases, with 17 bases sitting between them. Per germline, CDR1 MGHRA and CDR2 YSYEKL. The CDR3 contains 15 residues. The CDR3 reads CASSSVGGVGYEQYF. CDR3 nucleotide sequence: TGCGCCAGCAGCTCCGTGGGGGGTGTTGGCTACGAGCAGTACTTC.

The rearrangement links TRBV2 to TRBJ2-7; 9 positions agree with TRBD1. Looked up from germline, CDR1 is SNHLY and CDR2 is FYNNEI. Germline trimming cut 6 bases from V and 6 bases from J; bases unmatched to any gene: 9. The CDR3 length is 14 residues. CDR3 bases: TGTGCCAGCAGGGGCGCGGGACAGGGCGGCGAGCAGTACTTC. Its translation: CASRGAGQGGEQYF.

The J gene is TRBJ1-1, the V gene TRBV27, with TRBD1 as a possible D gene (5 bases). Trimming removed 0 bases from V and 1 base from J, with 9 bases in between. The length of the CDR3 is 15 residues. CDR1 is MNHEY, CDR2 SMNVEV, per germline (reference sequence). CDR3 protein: CASSLSRAANTEAFF. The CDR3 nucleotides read TGTGCCAGCAGTTTATCCAGGGCGGCGAACACTGAAGCTTTCTTT.

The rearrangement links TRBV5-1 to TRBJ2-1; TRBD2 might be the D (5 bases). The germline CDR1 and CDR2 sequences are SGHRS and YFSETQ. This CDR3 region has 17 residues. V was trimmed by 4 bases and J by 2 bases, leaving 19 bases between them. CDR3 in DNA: TGCGCCAGCAGCCGCCTAGGTGTCGCACTAGCCTACAATGAGCAGTTCTTC. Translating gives CASSRLGVALAYNEQFF. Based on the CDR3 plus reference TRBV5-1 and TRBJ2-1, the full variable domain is KAGVTQTPRYLIKTRGQQVTLSCSPISGHRSVSWYQQTPGQGLQFLFEYFSETQRNKGNFPGRFSGRQFSNSRSEMNVSTLELGDSALYLCASSRLGVALAYNEQFFGPGTRLTVL.

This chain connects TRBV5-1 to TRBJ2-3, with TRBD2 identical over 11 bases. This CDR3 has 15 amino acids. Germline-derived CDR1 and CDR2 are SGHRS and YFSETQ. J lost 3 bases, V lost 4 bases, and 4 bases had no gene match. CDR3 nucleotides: TGCGCCAGCAGCCCAGGACTAGCGGGTACAGATACGCAGTATTTT. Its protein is CASSPGLAGTDTQYF.

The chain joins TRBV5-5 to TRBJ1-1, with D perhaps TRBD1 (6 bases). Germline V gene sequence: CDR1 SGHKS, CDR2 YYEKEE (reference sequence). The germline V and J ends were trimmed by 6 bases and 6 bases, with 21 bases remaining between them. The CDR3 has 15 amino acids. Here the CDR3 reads CASNIRLTGFSEAFF. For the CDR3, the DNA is TGTGCCAGCAACATAAGACTAACAGGGTTCTCTGAAGCTTTCTTT.

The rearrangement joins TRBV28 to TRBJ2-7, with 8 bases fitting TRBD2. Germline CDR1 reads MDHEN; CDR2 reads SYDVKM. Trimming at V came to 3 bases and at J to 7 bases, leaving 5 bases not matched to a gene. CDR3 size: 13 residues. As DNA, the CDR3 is TGTGCCAGCAGTTTGGGACTAGTAAGGGAGCAGTACTTC. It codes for CASSLGLVREQYF. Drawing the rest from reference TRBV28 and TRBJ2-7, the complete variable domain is DVKVTQSSRYLVKRTGEKVFLECVQDMDHENMFWYRQDPGLGLRLIYFSYDVKMKEKGDIPEGYSVSREKKERFSLILESASTNQTSMYLCASSLGLVREQYFGPGTRLTVT.

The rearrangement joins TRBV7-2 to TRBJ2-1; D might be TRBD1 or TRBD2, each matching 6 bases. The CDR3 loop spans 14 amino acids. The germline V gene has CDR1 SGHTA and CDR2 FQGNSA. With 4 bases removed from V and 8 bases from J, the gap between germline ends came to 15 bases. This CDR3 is CASSSLRGAHEQFF. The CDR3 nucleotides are TGTGCCAGCAGCTCTTTGAGGGGGGCCCATGAGCAGTTCTTC.

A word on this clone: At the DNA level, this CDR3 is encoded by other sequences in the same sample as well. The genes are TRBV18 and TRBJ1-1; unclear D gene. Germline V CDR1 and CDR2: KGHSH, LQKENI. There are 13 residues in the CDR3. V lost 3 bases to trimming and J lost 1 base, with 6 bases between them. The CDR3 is CASSPQKNTEAFF. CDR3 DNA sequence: TGTGCCAGCTCACCTCAGAAGAACACTGAAGCTTTCTTT.

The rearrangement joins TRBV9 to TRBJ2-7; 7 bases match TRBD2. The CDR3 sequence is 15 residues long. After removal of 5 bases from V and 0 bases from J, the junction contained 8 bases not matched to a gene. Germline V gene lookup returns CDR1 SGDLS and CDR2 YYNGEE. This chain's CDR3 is CASSSSGVYSYEQYF. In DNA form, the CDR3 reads TGTGCCAGCAGTTCAAGCGGGGTTTACTCCTACGAGCAGTACTTC.

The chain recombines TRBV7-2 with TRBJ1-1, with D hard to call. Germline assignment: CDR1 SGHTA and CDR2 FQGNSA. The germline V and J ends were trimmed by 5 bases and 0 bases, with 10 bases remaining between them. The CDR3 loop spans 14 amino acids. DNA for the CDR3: TGTGCCAGCAGCCAGTTCAGGATGAACACTGAAGCTTTCTTT. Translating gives CASSQFRMNTEAFF. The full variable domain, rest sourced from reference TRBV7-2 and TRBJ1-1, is GAGVSQSPSNKVTEKGKDVELRCDPISGHTALYWYRQSLGQGLEFLIYFQGNSAPDKSGLPSDRFSAERTGGSVSTLTIQRTQQEDSAVYLCASSQFRMNTEAFFGQGTRLTVV.

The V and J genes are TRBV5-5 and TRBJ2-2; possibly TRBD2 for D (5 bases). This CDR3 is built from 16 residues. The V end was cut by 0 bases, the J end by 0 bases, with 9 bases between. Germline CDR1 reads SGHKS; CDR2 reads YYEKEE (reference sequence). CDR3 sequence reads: CASSLVVGANTGELFF. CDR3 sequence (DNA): TGTGCCAGCAGCTTGGTGGTCGGGGCGAACACCGGGGAGCTGTTTTTT.

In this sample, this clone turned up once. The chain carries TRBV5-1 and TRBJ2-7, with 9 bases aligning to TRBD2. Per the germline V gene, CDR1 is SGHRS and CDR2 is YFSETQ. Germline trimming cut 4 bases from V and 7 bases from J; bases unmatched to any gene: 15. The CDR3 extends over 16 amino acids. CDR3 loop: CASSLLVAGALGEQYF. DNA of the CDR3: TGCGCCAGCAGCCTACTGGTAGCGGGAGCCCTTGGGGAGCAGTACTTC.

DNA for the CDR3: TGTGCCAGCAGCCCCGACAGGGGAAGGACAGATACGCAGTATTTT. It codes for CASSPDRGRTDTQYF. The chain links TRBV7-9 to TRBJ2-3; 8 positions agree with TRBD1. V was clipped by 5 bases and J by 3 bases; unmatched bases: 7. Looked up from germline, CDR1 is SEHNR and CDR2 is FQNEAQ (reference sequence). The CDR3 spans 15 residues. The whole variable domain, filled in from reference TRBV7-9 and TRBJ2-3, reads DTGVSQNPRHKITKRGQNVTFRCDPISEHNRLYWYRQTLGQGPEFLTYFQNEAQLEKSRLLSDRFSAERPKGSFSTLEIQRTEQGDSAMYLCASSPDRGRTDTQYFGPGTRLTVL.

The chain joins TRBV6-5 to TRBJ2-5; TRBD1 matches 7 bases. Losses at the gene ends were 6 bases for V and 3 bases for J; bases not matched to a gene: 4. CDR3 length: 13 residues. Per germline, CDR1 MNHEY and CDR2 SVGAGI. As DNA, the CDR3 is TGTGCCAGCAGACTGACAGGGAAAGAGACCCAGTACTTC. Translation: CASRLTGKETQYF.

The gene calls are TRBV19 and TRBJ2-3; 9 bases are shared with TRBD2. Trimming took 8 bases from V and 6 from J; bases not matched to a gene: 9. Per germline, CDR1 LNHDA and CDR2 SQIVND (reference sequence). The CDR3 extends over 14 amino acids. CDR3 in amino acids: CASSASGTLDTQYF. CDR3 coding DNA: TGTGCCAGTTCGGCTAGCGGGACGCTGGATACGCAGTATTTT.